Listed below are T cell receptor beta chains from one sample, sequenced in a study of blood T cell repertoires in COVID-19. The method was immunoSEQ multiplex PCR; TCRdb's version includes in-frame clones alone and lacks a portion of them. The table lists 290,000 or so clones, 90% of them singletons. The sample consisted of PBMCs or T cells enriched from blood (not recorded which). Receptors were obtained from a woman younger than 35 with acute COVID-19. Both conserved end residues are part of each CDR3. Each record gives: CDR3 length, J gene, D gene, V gene, clone size, CDR3 protein, CDR3 DNA. A D gene is named only where the DNA matches it firmly. The listing skips clone size in some rows; elsewhere it reads once, few, many or a size class.

len: 14; j_gene: TRBJ1-1; d_gene: TRBD1; v_gene: TRBV27; abundance: NA; CDR3aa: CASGLTGKNTEAFF; CDR3nt: TGTGCCAGCGGGTTGACAGGGAAGAACACTGAAGCTTTCTTT
len: 16; j_gene: TRBJ2-7; d_gene: TRBD2; v_gene: TRBV3-1/TRBV3-2; abundance: NA; CDR3aa: CASSQDLASGSYEQYF; CDR3nt: TGTGCCAGCAGCCAAGATTTGGCTAGCGGTTCCTACGAGCAGTACTTC
len: 13; j_gene: TRBJ2-1; d_gene: TRBD1; v_gene: TRBV27; abundance: NA; CDR3aa: CASTGTGNDEQFF; CDR3nt: TGTGCCAGCACCGGGACAGGGAACGATGAGCAGTTCTTC
len: 12; j_gene: TRBJ2-3; d_gene: NA; v_gene: TRBV18; abundance: few; CDR3aa: CASSPGTDTQYF; CDR3nt: TGTGCCAGCTCCCCCGGCACAGATACGCAGTATTTT
len: 13; j_gene: TRBJ2-4; d_gene: TRBD1; v_gene: TRBV6-5; abundance: NA; CDR3aa: CASSLDRENIQYF; CDR3nt: TGTGCCAGCAGCTTGGACAGGGAGAACATTCAGTACTTC
len: 15; j_gene: TRBJ1-2; d_gene: NA; v_gene: TRBV19; abundance: NA; CDR3aa: CASSIGGSRGYGYTF; CDR3nt: TGTGCCAGTAGTATTGGGGGCTCTCGAGGCTATGGCTACACCTTC
len: 15; j_gene: TRBJ2-2; d_gene: NA; v_gene: TRBV15; abundance: NA; CDR3aa: CATSKVDPGTGELFF; CDR3nt: TGTGCCACCAGCAAAGTCGATCCAGGGACCGGGGAGCTGTTTTTT
len: 15; j_gene: TRBJ1-5; d_gene: NA; v_gene: TRBV5-5; abundance: NA; CDR3aa: CASSNSVYSNQPQHF; CDR3nt: TGTGCCAGCAGTAATTCAGTTTATAGCAATCAGCCCCAGCATTTT
len: 16; j_gene: TRBJ1-5; d_gene: NA; v_gene: TRBV10-3; abundance: NA; CDR3aa: CAISESQWDIDQPQHF; CDR3nt: TGTGCCATCAGTGAGTCCCAATGGGACATAGATCAGCCCCAGCATTTT
len: 16; j_gene: TRBJ1-5; d_gene: NA; v_gene: TRBV28; abundance: once; CDR3aa: CASKEAGVKSNQPQHF; CDR3nt: TGTGCCAGCAAGGAGGCGGGGGTGAAAAGCAATCAGCCCCAGCATTTT
len: 14; j_gene: TRBJ2-7; d_gene: NA; v_gene: TRBV18; abundance: NA; CDR3aa: CASSLPDSYYEQYF; CDR3nt: TGTGCCAGCTCACTACCGGACAGTTACTACGAGCAGTACTTC
len: 17; j_gene: TRBJ2-1; d_gene: TRBD2; v_gene: TRBV3-1/TRBV3-2; abundance: NA; CDR3aa: CASSLFGGKSSYNEQFF; CDR3nt: TGTGCCAGCAGCCTCTTCGGGGGGAAGAGCTCCTACAATGAGCAGTTCTTC
len: 15; j_gene: TRBJ2-7; d_gene: TRBD1; v_gene: TRBV5-6; abundance: NA; CDR3aa: CASSPPSGTGHEQYF; CDR3nt: TGTGCCAGCAGCCCTCCTTCCGGGACAGGCCACGAGCAGTACTTC
len: 16; j_gene: TRBJ2-1; d_gene: NA; v_gene: TRBV27; abundance: NA; CDR3aa: CASSADNRHPYNEQFF; CDR3nt: TGTGCCAGCAGTGCCGATAACAGGCACCCCTACAATGAGCAGTTCTTC
len: 16; j_gene: TRBJ2-1; d_gene: TRBD2; v_gene: TRBV9; abundance: NA; CDR3aa: CASSSVGAGPLAEQFF; CDR3nt: TGTGCCAGCAGCTCAGTAGGAGCGGGGCCCCTCGCTGAGCAGTTCTTC
len: 15; j_gene: TRBJ2-7; d_gene: TRBD2; v_gene: TRBV6-1; abundance: NA; CDR3aa: CASSEFSGSIDEQYF; CDR3nt: TGTGCCAGCAGTGAATTCAGCGGGAGTATCGACGAGCAGTACTTC
len: 18; j_gene: TRBJ2-5; d_gene: TRBD2; v_gene: TRBV7-6; abundance: NA; CDR3aa: CASSLEVAGGLGQETQYF; CDR3nt: TGTGCCAGCAGCTTAGAGGTAGCGGGAGGATTGGGCCAAGAGACCCAGTACTTC
len: 16; j_gene: TRBJ2-7; d_gene: TRBD2; v_gene: TRBV3-1/TRBV3-2; abundance: NA; CDR3aa: CASSQEESGIDYEQYF; CDR3nt: TGTGCCAGCAGCCAAGAGGAGAGCGGGATAGACTACGAGCAGTACTTC
len: 17; j_gene: TRBJ2-5; d_gene: TRBD2; v_gene: TRBV9; abundance: NA; CDR3aa: CASSPRGLASSQETQYF; CDR3nt: TGTGCCAGCAGCCCTAGAGGACTAGCGTCGAGTCAAGAGACCCAGTACTTC
len: 14; j_gene: TRBJ2-7; d_gene: NA; v_gene: TRBV6-5; abundance: NA; CDR3aa: CASRPRPSSYEQYF; CDR3nt: TGTGCCAGCAGACCCCGCCCTAGCTCCTACGAGCAGTACTTC
len: 15; j_gene: TRBJ2-1; d_gene: TRBD2; v_gene: TRBV3-1/TRBV3-2; abundance: once; CDR3aa: CASSRAGTKSNEQFF; CDR3nt: TGTGCCAGCAGCCGTGCCGGGACTAAAAGCAATGAGCAGTTCTTC
len: 12; j_gene: TRBJ2-7; d_gene: NA; v_gene: TRBV11-1; abundance: NA; CDR3aa: CASSPQGYEQYF; CDR3nt: TGTGCCAGCAGCCCCCAGGGTTACGAGCAGTACTTC
len: 15; j_gene: TRBJ2-2; d_gene: TRBD1; v_gene: TRBV9; abundance: once; CDR3aa: CASRPTGGNTGELFF; CDR3nt: TGTGCCAGCAGGCCGACAGGGGGCAACACCGGGGAGCTGTTTTTT
len: 15; j_gene: TRBJ2-7; d_gene: TRBD1; v_gene: TRBV18; abundance: NA; CDR3aa: CASSPGTVALYEQYF; CDR3nt: TGTGCCAGCTCACCTGGGACAGTCGCACTCTACGAGCAGTACTTC
len: 14; j_gene: TRBJ2-5; d_gene: TRBD1; v_gene: TRBV5-1; abundance: NA; CDR3aa: CASSMDRAGETQYF; CDR3nt: TGCGCCAGCAGCATGGACAGGGCTGGGGAGACCCAGTACTTC
len: 15; j_gene: TRBJ2-7; d_gene: TRBD1; v_gene: TRBV28; abundance: NA; CDR3aa: CASSPLGQGAYEQYF; CDR3nt: TGTGCCAGCAGTCCACTGGGACAGGGGGCCTACGAGCAGTACTTC
len: 14; j_gene: TRBJ1-2; d_gene: TRBD1; v_gene: TRBV18; abundance: NA; CDR3aa: CASSPNDRGYGYTF; CDR3nt: TGTGCCAGCTCACCGAACGACAGGGGCTATGGCTACACCTTC
len: 15; j_gene: TRBJ1-3; d_gene: TRBD1; v_gene: TRBV3-1/TRBV3-2; abundance: NA; CDR3aa: CASSQGQGLENTIYF; CDR3nt: TGTGCCAGCAGCCAAGGACAGGGGTTGGAAAACACCATATATTTT
len: 15; j_gene: TRBJ2-7; d_gene: TRBD1; v_gene: TRBV7-9; abundance: NA; CDR3aa: CASSPGGAVFYEQYF; CDR3nt: TGTGCCAGCAGCCCAGGGGGCGCGGTCTTTTACGAGCAGTACTTC
len: 16; j_gene: TRBJ2-1; d_gene: TRBD2; v_gene: TRBV5-1; abundance: NA; CDR3aa: CASSPPGLAGPNEQFF; CDR3nt: TGCGCCAGCAGCCCACCGGGACTAGCGGGACCGAATGAGCAGTTCTTC
len: 15; j_gene: TRBJ1-1; d_gene: TRBD1; v_gene: TRBV7-9; abundance: NA; CDR3aa: CASSFLDRGAPEAFF; CDR3nt: TGTGCCAGCAGCTTCCTGGACAGGGGAGCCCCTGAAGCTTTCTTT
len: 16; j_gene: TRBJ2-1; d_gene: TRBD2; v_gene: TRBV19; abundance: NA; CDR3aa: CASSIDTSGVYNEQFF; CDR3nt: TGTGCCAGTAGTATAGATACTAGCGGGGTGTACAATGAGCAGTTCTTC
len: 12; j_gene: TRBJ1-2; d_gene: NA; v_gene: TRBV12-3/TRBV12-4; abundance: NA; CDR3aa: CASSGTGYGYTF; CDR3nt: TGTGCCAGCAGTGGGACTGGGTATGGCTACACCTTC
len: 17; j_gene: TRBJ2-7; d_gene: TRBD1; v_gene: TRBV28; abundance: NA; CDR3aa: CASSLGTGGLGIHEQYF; CDR3nt: TGTGCCAGCAGTTTAGGGACAGGGGGTTTGGGGATCCACGAGCAGTACTTC
len: 15; j_gene: TRBJ1-5; d_gene: NA; v_gene: TRBV11-2; abundance: once; CDR3aa: CASSPRGSGNQPQHF; CDR3nt: TGTGCCAGCAGCCCTCGGGGAAGCGGCAATCAGCCCCAGCATTTT
len: 13; j_gene: TRBJ1-1; d_gene: TRBD1; v_gene: TRBV2; abundance: NA; CDR3aa: CASSWTGNTEAFF; CDR3nt: TGTGCCAGCAGCTGGACAGGGAACACTGAAGCTTTCTTT
len: 17; j_gene: TRBJ2-1; d_gene: TRBD2; v_gene: TRBV4-1; abundance: once; CDR3aa: CASSQDARREGYNEQFF; CDR3nt: TGCGCCAGCAGCCAAGATGCCCGGCGGGAGGGGTACAATGAGCAGTTCTTC
len: 16; j_gene: TRBJ2-1; d_gene: NA; v_gene: TRBV11-2; abundance: NA; CDR3aa: CASSLFDRLTSHEQFF; CDR3nt: TGTGCCAGCAGCTTATTCGACAGGCTTACATCCCATGAGCAGTTCTTC
len: 14; j_gene: TRBJ1-1; d_gene: NA; v_gene: TRBV2; abundance: NA; CDR3aa: CASSEYGQNTEAFF; CDR3nt: TGTGCCAGCAGCGAATACGGACAGAACACTGAAGCTTTCTTT
len: 13; j_gene: TRBJ1-2; d_gene: NA; v_gene: TRBV30; abundance: NA; CDR3aa: CAWSVAGAVGYTF; CDR3nt: TGTGCCTGGAGTGTGGCAGGTGCAGTGGGCTACACCTTC
len: 12; j_gene: TRBJ1-1; d_gene: NA; v_gene: TRBV15; abundance: NA; CDR3aa: CATSRGGPEAFF; CDR3nt: TGTGCCACCAGCAGAGGAGGGCCTGAAGCTTTCTTT
len: 15; j_gene: TRBJ2-2; d_gene: NA; v_gene: TRBV3-1/TRBV3-2; abundance: once; CDR3aa: CASSQASRDTGELFF; CDR3nt: TGTGCCAGCAGCCAAGCTTCGCGGGACACCGGGGAGCTGTTTTTT
len: 14; j_gene: TRBJ1-4; d_gene: NA; v_gene: TRBV5-1; abundance: NA; CDR3aa: CASSLVPGDEKLFF; CDR3nt: TGCGCCAGCAGCTTGGTCCCGGGGGATGAAAAACTGTTTTTT
len: 15; j_gene: TRBJ2-2; d_gene: NA; v_gene: TRBV9; abundance: NA; CDR3aa: CASSVWDLNTGELFF; CDR3nt: TGTGCCAGCAGCGTATGGGACTTGAACACCGGGGAGCTGTTTTTT
len: 13; j_gene: TRBJ1-1; d_gene: TRBD1; v_gene: TRBV5-5; abundance: NA; CDR3aa: CASSFGTDTEAFF; CDR3nt: TGTGCCAGCAGCTTTGGGACAGACACTGAAGCTTTCTTT
len: 14; j_gene: TRBJ1-2; d_gene: NA; v_gene: TRBV18; abundance: NA; CDR3aa: CASSAAREGYGYTF; CDR3nt: TGTGCCAGCTCAGCAGCCAGGGAAGGCTATGGCTACACCTTC
len: 17; j_gene: TRBJ1-2; d_gene: NA; v_gene: TRBV11-3; abundance: once; CDR3aa: CASSLDRWQGGDYGYTF; CDR3nt: TGTGCCAGCAGCTTAGATCGGTGGCAGGGCGGAGACTATGGCTACACCTTC
len: 14; j_gene: TRBJ2-3; d_gene: TRBD1; v_gene: TRBV5-1; abundance: NA; CDR3aa: CASTGTGGTDTQYF; CDR3nt: TGCGCCAGCACCGGGACAGGGGGCACAGATACGCAGTATTTT
len: 15; j_gene: TRBJ1-4; d_gene: NA; v_gene: TRBV7-9; abundance: NA; CDR3aa: CASSPRQTQAEKLFF; CDR3nt: TGTGCCAGCAGCCCTCGACAAACTCAGGCCGAAAAACTGTTTTTT
len: 13; j_gene: TRBJ2-7; d_gene: TRBD1; v_gene: TRBV29-1; abundance: NA; CDR3aa: CSVHDRGSYEQYF; CDR3nt: TGCAGCGTTCATGACAGGGGCTCCTACGAGCAGTACTTC